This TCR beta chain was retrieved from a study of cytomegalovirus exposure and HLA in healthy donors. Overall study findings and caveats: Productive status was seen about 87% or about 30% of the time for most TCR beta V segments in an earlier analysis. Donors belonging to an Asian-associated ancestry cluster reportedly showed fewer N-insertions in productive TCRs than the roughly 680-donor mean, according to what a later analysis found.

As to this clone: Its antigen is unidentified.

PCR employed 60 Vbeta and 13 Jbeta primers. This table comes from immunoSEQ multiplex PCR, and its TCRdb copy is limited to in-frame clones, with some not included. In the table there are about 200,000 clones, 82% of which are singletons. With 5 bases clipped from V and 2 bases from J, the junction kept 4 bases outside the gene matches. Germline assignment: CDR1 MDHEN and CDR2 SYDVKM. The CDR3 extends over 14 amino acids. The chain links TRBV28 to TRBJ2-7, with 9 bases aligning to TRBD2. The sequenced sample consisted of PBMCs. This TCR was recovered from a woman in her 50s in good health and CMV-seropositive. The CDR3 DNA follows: TGTGCCAGCAGTCCGGGACTAGCTACCTACGAGCAGTACTTC. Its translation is CASSPGLATYEQYF.